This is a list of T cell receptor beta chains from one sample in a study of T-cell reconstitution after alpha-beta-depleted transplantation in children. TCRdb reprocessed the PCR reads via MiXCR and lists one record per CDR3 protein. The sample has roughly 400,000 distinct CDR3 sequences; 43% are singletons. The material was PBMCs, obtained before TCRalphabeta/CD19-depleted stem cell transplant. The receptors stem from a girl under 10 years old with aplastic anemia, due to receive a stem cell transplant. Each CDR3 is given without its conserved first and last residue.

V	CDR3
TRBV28	ASVNQRGLGGYT
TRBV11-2	ASSLTSGGWNTGELF
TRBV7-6	ASSLRQAAKQPQH
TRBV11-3	ASSPSDTHNEQF
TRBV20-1	SAVAGAGTGVTEAF
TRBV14	ASSPIGDPTYEQY
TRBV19	ASSIYGLAGNTGELF
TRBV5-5	ASSASYDSSYNEQF
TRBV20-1	SARGPSGIYNEQF
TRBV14	ASGRGTREGNEQF